This T cell receptor beta chain was documented in a study of vaccination and CD4 T cells after COVID-19. Specified treatment: approximately nine-day PBMC culture with coronavirus spike peptide pools or control peptides (ViraFEST assay). The CDR3 loop spans 12 amino acids. V gave up 3 bases and J gave up 1 base, with 7 bases separating them. Per germline, CDR1 DFQATT and CDR2 SNEGSKA (reference sequence). This clonotype was detected a few times. No antigen is known for it. Oncomine TCR Beta short-read sequencing was applied to DNA from cultured CD4+ T cells. Genomic DNA from cultured CD4+ T cells was extracted. One entry per CDR3 protein results from TCRdb running MiXCR on the PCR reads. Of about 14,000 distinct CDR3 sequences listed, 53% are singletons.

V is TRBV20-1 and J is TRBJ2-7; D is unclear. Material for sequencing was CD4+ T cells from blood, cultured in vitro. The TCR sequence derives from a human donor who had recovered from COVID-19. CDR3 in amino acids: CSASPDSYEQYF. DNA of the CDR3: TGCAGTGCTAGCCCGGATTCCTACGAGCAGTACTTC.